Described below is a single T cell receptor beta chain sequence and its context. Its antigen is undetermined. Sequencing was performed with immunoSEQ multiplex PCR; in TCRdb, only in-frame clones are kept and a portion is missing. The sample includes over 750,000 clones, 96% seen only once; the top ten take under 0.3%. The CDR3 is 12 amino acids. Trimming stripped 4 bases from V and 5 bases from J, with 9 bases between. The germline CDR1 and CDR2 sequences are SGHKS and YYEKEE (reference sequence). The record originates from a study of shared clonotypes between healthy human individuals. Study observations and caveats: Among four donors, about 5% of naive CD4 clonotypes were found in common.

Positive CCR7 selection of CD45RO-negative cells yielded the naive CD8 cells, and terminally differentiated effector memory CD45RA+ cells were excluded. What was sequenced was naive CD8+ T cells sorted from blood. The V call is TRBV5-5, the J call TRBJ1-1, with D tentatively TRBD1 (5 bases). This TCR was sampled from a man in his thirties or forties in good health. The CDR3 loop reads CASSRGVTEAFF. The CDR3, as DNA: TGTGCCAGCAGCCGAGGGGTAACTGAAGCTTTCTTT.